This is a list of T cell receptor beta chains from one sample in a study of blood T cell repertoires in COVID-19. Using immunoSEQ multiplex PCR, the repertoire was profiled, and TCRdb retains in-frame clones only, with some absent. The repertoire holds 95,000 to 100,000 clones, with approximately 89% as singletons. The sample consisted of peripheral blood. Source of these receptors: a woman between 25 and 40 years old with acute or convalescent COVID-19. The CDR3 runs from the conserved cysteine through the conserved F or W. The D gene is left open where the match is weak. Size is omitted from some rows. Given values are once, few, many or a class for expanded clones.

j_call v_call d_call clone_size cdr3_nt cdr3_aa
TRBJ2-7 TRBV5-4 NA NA TGTGCCAGCAGCGCGGATGTCCAGGGTCGGGAGCAGTACTTC CASSADVQGREQYF
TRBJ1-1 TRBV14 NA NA TGTGCCAGCAGCCAGCCCGGGAGCATGAACACTGAAGCTTTCTTT CASSQPGSMNTEAFF
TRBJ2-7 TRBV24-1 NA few TGTGCCACCAGTGAGGGCAACTACGAGCAGTACTTC CATSEGNYEQYF
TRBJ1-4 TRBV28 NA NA TGTGCCAGCAGTTTAGGCGGGGGCAACGGTGAAAAACTGTTTTTT CASSLGGGNGEKLFF
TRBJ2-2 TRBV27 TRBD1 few TGTGCCAGCAGTTTTAGGCCCCCTTGGACAGGAAACACCGGGGAGCTGTTTTTT CASSFRPPWTGNTGELFF
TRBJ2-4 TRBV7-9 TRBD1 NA TGTGCCAGCAGCACGACAGGGGGAGGCAAAAACATTCAGTACTTC CASSTTGGGKNIQYF
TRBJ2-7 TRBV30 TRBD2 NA TGTGCCTGGAGTGCGGGCGGGGGAACGGGCGAGCAGTACTTC CAWSAGGGTGEQYF
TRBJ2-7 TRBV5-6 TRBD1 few TGTGCCAGCAGCCAAACATCGACAGGGCCTGGCGAGCAGTACTTC CASSQTSTGPGEQYF
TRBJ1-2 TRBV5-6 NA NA TGTGCCAGCAGCTTCGGGTCCGGGGGAGGCTACACCTTC CASSFGSGGGYTF
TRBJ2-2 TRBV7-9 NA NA TGTGCCAGCAGCCTCGCGACCCAGGGGTCCGGGGAGCTGTTTTTT CASSLATQGSGELFF
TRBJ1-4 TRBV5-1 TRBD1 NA TGCGCCAGCAGCTTGGGGCCGACAGGGCCTAATGAAAAACTGTTTTTT CASSLGPTGPNEKLFF
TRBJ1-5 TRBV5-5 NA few TGTGCCAGCAGCTTATGGCAGGGGATTGATCAGCCCCAGCATTTT CASSLWQGIDQPQHF
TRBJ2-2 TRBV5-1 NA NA TGCGCCAGCAGCTTGAGACGCCCCGGGAGTACCACCGGGGAGCTGTTTTTT CASSLRRPGSTTGELFF
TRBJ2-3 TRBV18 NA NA TGTGCCAGCTCACCACCGGGTAGCAGCACAGATACGCAGTATTTT CASSPPGSSTDTQYF
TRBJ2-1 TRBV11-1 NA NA TGTGCCAGCAGGCATACCCATCTGGGGCAGACCAATGAGCAGTTCTTC CASRHTHLGQTNEQFF
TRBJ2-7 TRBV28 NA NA TGTGCCAGCAGTTTTAGAGGGTACGAGCAGTACTTC CASSFRGYEQYF
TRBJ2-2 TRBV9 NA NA TGTGCCAGCAGCGAAGACTGGAACACCGGGGAGCTGTTTTTT CASSEDWNTGELFF
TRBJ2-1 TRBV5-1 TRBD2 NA TGCGCCAGCAGCACTAATCCGACTAGCGGGTCACTGAATGAGCAGTTCTTC CASSTNPTSGSLNEQFF
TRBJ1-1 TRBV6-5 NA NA TGTGCCAGCCCCCAATTGGGGGCCTCTGAAGCTTTCTTT CASPQLGASEAFF
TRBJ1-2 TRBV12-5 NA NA TGTGCTAGTGGTGCATCCGGGACAATCTATGGCTACACCTTC CASGASGTIYGYTF
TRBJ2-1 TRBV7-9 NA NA TGTGCCAGCAGCCGACCGACAGGGGAGGGTGAGCAGTTCTTC CASSRPTGEGEQFF
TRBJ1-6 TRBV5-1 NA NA TGCGCCAGCAGCGGACTCCGGGACTTCCAGGATAATTCACCCCTCCACTTT CASSGLRDFQDNSPLHF
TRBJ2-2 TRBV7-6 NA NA TGTGCCAGCAGCTTACAGGGATCCCAGGGCGGGGAGCTGTTTTTT CASSLQGSQGGELFF
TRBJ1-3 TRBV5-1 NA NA TGCGCCAGCAGCTTCGGGCTTGCGGGGCCTGGAAACACCATATATTTT CASSFGLAGPGNTIYF
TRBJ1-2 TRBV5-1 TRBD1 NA TGCGCCAGCAGCTTGGGGACAGGGTTAGGCTACACCTTC CASSLGTGLGYTF
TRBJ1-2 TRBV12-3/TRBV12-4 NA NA TGTGCCAGCAGGGAGGGCGTAAGGTATGGCTACACCTTC CASREGVRYGYTF
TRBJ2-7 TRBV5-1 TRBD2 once TGCGCCAGCAGCTTCGGGACTAGCGGAGCTTCCTACGAGCAGTACTTC CASSFGTSGASYEQYF
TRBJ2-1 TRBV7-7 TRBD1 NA TGTGCCAGCAGCACCAGGACAGGTGACTACAATGAGCAGTTCTTC CASSTRTGDYNEQFF
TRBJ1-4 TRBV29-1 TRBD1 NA TGCAGCGTTGATGGGGGACAGGCCGATGAAAAACTGTTTTTT CSVDGGQADEKLFF
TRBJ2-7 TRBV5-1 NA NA TGCGCCAGCAGCTTGGAGCCTTTTTCCTACGAGCAGTACTTC CASSLEPFSYEQYF
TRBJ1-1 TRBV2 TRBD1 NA TGTGCCAGCACGTGGGACAGGGGAAGAGTAAACACTGAAGCTTTCTTT CASTWDRGRVNTEAFF
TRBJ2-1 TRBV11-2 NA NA TGTGCCAGCAGCTTCGTCGGTGAGCAGTTCTTC CASSFVGEQFF
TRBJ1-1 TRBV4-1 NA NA TGCGCCAGCAGCCAAGATTGGCGGACACAAGGAATGAACACTGAAGCTTTCTTT CASSQDWRTQGMNTEAFF
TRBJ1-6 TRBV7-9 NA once TGTGCCAGCAGCTTAGGGGGACTAGGCGACTATAATTCACCCCTCCACTTT CASSLGGLGDYNSPLHF
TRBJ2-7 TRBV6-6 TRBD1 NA TGTGCCAGCAGTTACGGGACAGGGGTCGAGCAGTACTTC CASSYGTGVEQYF
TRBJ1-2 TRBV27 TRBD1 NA TGTGCCAGCAGTTCGCCCGGGACAGGGGGAGGTAGGGGCTACACCTTC CASSSPGTGGGRGYTF
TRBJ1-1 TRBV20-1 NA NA TGCAGTGCTAGTAGGGAGGACACTGAAGCTTTCTTT CSASREDTEAFF
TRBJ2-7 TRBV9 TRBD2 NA TGTGCCAGCAGCGGTAGCGGGGGGGGCTACGAGCAGTACTTC CASSGSGGGYEQYF
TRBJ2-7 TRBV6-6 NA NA TGTGCCAGCAGCCAACAGGGTTCAAGCTACGAGCAGTACTTC CASSQQGSSYEQYF